Below, one T cell receptor (beta chain) is given with its context. These data belong to a study of blood T cell repertoires in COVID-19. As originally analysed: Researchers report that nucleated cell counts were estimated from reference gene primer amplification. Profiled with immunoSEQ multiplex PCR; TCRdb holds only in-frame clones, not every one. For V, J and clone size, that table is used; D and trimming come from the DNA. Found here are more than 250,000 clones, approximately 83% of them singletons; the top ten hold more than 2%. Germline lookup yields CDR1 PRHDT and CDR2 FYEKMQ (reference sequence). V dropped 4 bases and J dropped 8; count of bases not matched to a gene: 8. The CDR3 extends over 14 amino acids.

Sequencing was carried out using PBMCs or T cells enriched from blood (not recorded which). This rearrangement joins TRBV13 to TRBJ1-2; 9 positions agree with TRBD1. This clonotype was obtained from a man under 40 who had recovered from COVID-19. CDR3 loop: CASSSRDRVTGYTF. For the CDR3, the DNA is TGTGCCAGCAGCTCCCGGGACAGGGTAACCGGCTACACCTTC.